This section outlines one TCR beta chain sequence together with its context. In the original analysis: Nucleated cell number was recorded as an estimate derived from reference gene primer amplification. This table comes from immunoSEQ multiplex PCR, and its TCRdb copy is limited to in-frame clones, with some not included. The V and J calls and clone size come from that table; D and trimming were worked out from the DNA. The sample includes about 310,000 clones, around 87% of them seen just once. Germline-derived CDR1 and CDR2 are MDHEN and SYDVKM. Trimming took 6 bases from V and 0 from J; bases not matched to a gene: 2. CDR3 length: 14 residues. The data belong to a study of blood T cell repertoires in COVID-19. Turning to the study itself: The United States, Italy and Spain were the sources of the acute and convalescent COVID-19 samples. In each case, the material was cDNA or gDNA derived from T cells, B-cell-depleted T cells, or PBMCs.

V usage is TRBV28 and J usage is TRBJ2-1, with 7 positions matching TRBD1. The sample taken for sequencing was peripheral blood. The clonotype originates from a woman in her 50s who had recovered from COVID-19. The CDR3 coding sequence is TGTGCCAGCAGACGGGACAGCTCCTACAATGAGCAGTTCTTC. Encoded protein: CASRRDSSYNEQFF.